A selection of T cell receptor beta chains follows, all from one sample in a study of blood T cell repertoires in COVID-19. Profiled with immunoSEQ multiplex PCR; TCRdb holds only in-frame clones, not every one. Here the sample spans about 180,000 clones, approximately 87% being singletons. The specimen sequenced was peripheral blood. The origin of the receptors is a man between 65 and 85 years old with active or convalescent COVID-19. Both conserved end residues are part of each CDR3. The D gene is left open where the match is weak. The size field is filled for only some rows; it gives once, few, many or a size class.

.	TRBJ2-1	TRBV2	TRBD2	CASRAGTSGSPYNEQFF	TGTGCCAGCAGGGCCGGGACTAGCGGGAGCCCCTACAATGAGCAGTTCTTC
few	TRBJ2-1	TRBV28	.	CASSSAAGTAKYNEQFF	TGTGCCAGCAGTTCGGCGGCGGGGACAGCAAAATACAATGAGCAGTTCTTC
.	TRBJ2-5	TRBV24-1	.	CATSDEVGRGETQYF	TGTGCCACCAGTGATGAGGTGGGACGGGGGGAGACCCAGTACTTC
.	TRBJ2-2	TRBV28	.	CASTLGGVSTGELFF	TGTGCCAGCACCCTAGGGGGAGTAAGCACCGGGGAGCTGTTTTTT
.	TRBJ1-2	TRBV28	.	CASTTVGRALYGYTF	TGTGCCAGCACTACGGTCGGCAGGGCCCTCTATGGCTACACCTTC
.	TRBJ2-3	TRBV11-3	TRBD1	CASSQGQGASTDTQYF	TGTGCCAGCAGCCAGGGACAGGGGGCGAGCACAGATACGCAGTATTTT
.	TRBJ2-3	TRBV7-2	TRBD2	CASSLGGLEADTQYF	TGTGCCAGCAGCTTAGGAGGACTAGAGGCAGATACGCAGTATTTT
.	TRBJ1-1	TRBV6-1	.	CASSEKSRDTEAFF	TGTGCCAGCAGTGAAAAAAGCCGGGACACTGAAGCTTTCTTT
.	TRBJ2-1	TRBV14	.	CASSQAEYNEQFF	TGTGCCAGCAGCCAAGCAGAATACAATGAGCAGTTCTTC
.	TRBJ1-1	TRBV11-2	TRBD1	CASSSGQGANTEAFF	TGTGCCAGCAGCTCAGGACAGGGGGCGAACACTGAAGCTTTCTTT
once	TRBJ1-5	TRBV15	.	CATSRDVQPQHF	TGTGCCACCAGCAGAGATGTACAGCCCCAGCATTTT
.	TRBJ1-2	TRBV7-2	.	CASSPEANYGYTF	TGTGCCAGCAGCCCTGAGGCTAACTATGGCTACACCTTC
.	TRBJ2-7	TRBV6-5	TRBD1	CASSYRDRGHEQYF	TGTGCCAGCAGTTACCGGGACAGGGGCCACGAGCAGTACTTC
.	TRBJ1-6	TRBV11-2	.	CASSLVQGGAPLHF	TGTGCCAGCAGCTTAGTCCAGGGTGGCGCACCCCTCCACTTT
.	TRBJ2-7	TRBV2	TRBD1	CASRPGQTHYEQYF	TGTGCCAGCAGGCCGGGACAGACGCACTACGAGCAGTACTTC
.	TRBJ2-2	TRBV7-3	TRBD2	CASSLGLAGGPRETGELFF	TGTGCCAGCAGCTTGGGACTAGCGGGAGGGCCGCGAGAGACCGGGGAGCTGTTTTTT
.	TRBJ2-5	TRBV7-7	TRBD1	CASSLEVPGQGQETQYF	TGTGCCAGCAGCCTCGAGGTCCCGGGACAGGGTCAAGAGACCCAGTACTTC
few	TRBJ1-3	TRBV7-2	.	CASSPRYVSGNTIYF	TGTGCCAGCAGCCCGCGTTATGTCTCTGGAAACACCATATATTTT
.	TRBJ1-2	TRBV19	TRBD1	CASRWTGVTSNYGYTF	TGTGCCAGTAGGTGGACAGGGGTAACCTCTAACTATGGCTACACCTTC
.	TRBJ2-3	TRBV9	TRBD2	CASTVLAGVTDTQYF	TGTGCCAGCACGGTCCTAGCGGGAGTCACAGATACGCAGTATTTT
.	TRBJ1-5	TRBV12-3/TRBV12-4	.	CASSQGLGQPQHF	TGTGCCAGCAGCCAGGGTCTGGGTCAGCCCCAGCATTTT
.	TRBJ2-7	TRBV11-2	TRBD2	CASSLISPGLAGGYEQYF	TGTGCCAGCAGCTTAATTTCCCCCGGGCTAGCGGGAGGTTACGAGCAGTACTTC
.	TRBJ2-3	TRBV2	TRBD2	CASSRTSGGPDTQYF	TGTGCCAGCAGCCGGACTAGCGGGGGACCGGATACGCAGTATTTT
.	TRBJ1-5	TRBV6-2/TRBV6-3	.	CASSYGASVLQPQHF	TGTGCCAGCAGTTACGGAGCTTCGGTCCTTCAGCCCCAGCATTTT
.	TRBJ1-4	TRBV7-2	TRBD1	CASSLGTGSNEKLFF	TGTGCCAGCAGCTTGGGGACAGGGTCTAATGAAAAACTGTTTTTT
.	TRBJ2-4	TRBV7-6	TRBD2	CASSFRTPGLLAKNIQYF	TGTGCCAGCAGCTTTCGTACCCCGGGACTACTAGCCAAAAACATTCAGTACTTC
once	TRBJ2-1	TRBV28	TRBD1	CASSLLQGAYNEQFF	TGTGCCAGCAGTTTGTTGCAGGGGGCGTACAATGAGCAGTTCTTC
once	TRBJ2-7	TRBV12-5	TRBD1	CASGLGHGTAYEQYF	TGTGCTAGTGGTTTGGGCCACGGGACAGCCTACGAGCAGTACTTC
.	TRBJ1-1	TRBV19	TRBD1	CASRKIGTGNTEAFF	TGTGCCAGTAGAAAAATAGGGACAGGGAACACTGAAGCTTTCTTT
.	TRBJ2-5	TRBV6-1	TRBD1	CASSELIGQGKETQYF	TGTGCCAGCAGTGAACTTATAGGACAGGGGAAAGAGACCCAGTACTTC
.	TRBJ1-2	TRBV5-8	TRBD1	CASSWGTGGNYGYTF	TGTGCCAGCAGCTGGGGGACAGGAGGGAACTATGGCTACACCTTC
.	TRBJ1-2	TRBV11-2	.	CASSLDQGTGGYTF	TGTGCCAGCAGCTTAGACCAGGGTACCGGCGGCTACACCTTC
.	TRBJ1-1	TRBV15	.	CATSRDRGGHLSEAFF	TGTGCCACCAGCAGAGATCGGGGGGGACATCTCTCTGAAGCTTTCTTT
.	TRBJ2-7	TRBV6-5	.	CASTHGHTYEQYF	TGTGCCAGCACCCACGGACACACCTACGAGCAGTACTTC
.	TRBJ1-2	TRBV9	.	CASRALTVIPYGYTF	TGTGCCAGCAGAGCACTGACAGTCATTCCCTATGGCTACACCTTC
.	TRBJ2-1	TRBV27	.	CASSFAGGNEQFF	TGTGCCAGCAGTTTTGCCGGGGGCAATGAGCAGTTCTTC